Reported below is one T cell receptor (beta chain). The sample originates from a study of shared clonotypes between healthy human individuals. This CDR3 has 15 residues. Germline-derived CDR1 and CDR2 are SGHNT and YYREEE (reference sequence). The V and J ends lost 1 base and 5 bases, in that order; junction bases with no gene match: 7. Only in-frame clones appear in the TCRdb table, and some are missing; sequencing was by immunoSEQ multiplex PCR. Here the sample spans about 800,000 clones, 90% to 98% being singletons. As defined, naive CD8 cells were CD45RO-negative and positively selected for CCR7, with terminally differentiated effector memory CD45RA+ cells excluded.

The TCR was taken from a man aged 25-40 years in good health. The sequenced material came from naive CD8+ T cells sorted from blood. The V and J genes are TRBV5-4 and TRBJ2-7; the match to TRBD1 covers 9 bases. CDR3 sequence (DNA): TGTGCCAGCAGCTTGCCGGGACAGGGTACAAACGAGCAGTACTTC. Protein: CASSLPGQGTNEQYF.